This entry concerns a single TCR beta chain. V lost 6 bases, J lost 3 bases, and 9 bases lay in between. The CDR3 sequence is 13 residues long. Germline V gene lookup returns CDR1 MNHNS and CDR2 SASEGT. This specimen comes from a study of human T cells and chemical hapten exposure. Time point denoted: pre-sensitization, week 0. Treatment given: therapeutic diphenylcyclopropenone sensitization with weekly scalp DPC. Library construction involved attaching unique molecular identifiers to individual cDNA molecules, which allowed quantitative, reproducible TCR counting. In the original analysis: Sequenced samples showed a median of approximately 100,000 TCRs each, with counts running from roughly 23,000 to 700,000. TCRdb re-derived calls from the RACE reads in MiXCR, one entry per CDR3 protein. The V and J calls come from TCRdb's annotation, not from the publication. The sample holds about 80,000 distinct CDR3 sequences, about 14% seen once.

The sequence was obtained from a woman in her forties or fifties with alopecia areata. Some clones in this sample may be carry-over from other donors' samples. The source material was whole blood, sampled in connection with sensitization to the hapten diphenylcyclopropenone (DPC). V usage is TRBV6-1 and J usage is TRBJ1-5, with D possibly being TRBD1 (5 bases). The CDR3 DNA sequence: TGTGCCAGCAGCGGACATCTCAATCAGCCCCAGCATTTT. Its protein is CASSGHLNQPQHF.